The sequence of this T cell receptor beta chain was determined in a study of cytomegalovirus exposure and HLA in healthy donors. TCRdb's copy holds only in-frame clones and misses some; the assay was immunoSEQ multiplex PCR. Altogether about 160,000 clones are present, 89% being singletons, with the ten largest covering 10%. Overall study findings and caveats: It was approximately 150 TCR beta chains that were listed as cytomegalovirus-associated.

Regarding this clone: Its specificity is unknown.

After removal of 2 bases from V and 10 bases from J, the junction contained 5 bases not matched to a gene. This CDR3 is built from 14 residues. Looked up from germline, CDR1 is MNHNY and CDR2 is SVGAGI (reference sequence). Sequences were obtained from PBMCs. The clonotype was recovered from a woman between 18 and 30 years old in good health and CMV-seropositive. The chain combines TRBV6-6 with TRBJ2-1; 10 nucleotides line up with TRBD2. CDR3 nucleotides: TGTGCCAGCAGTTACGGCGTAGCGGGAGGAGAGCAGTTCTTC. Translation gives CASSYGVAGGEQFF.